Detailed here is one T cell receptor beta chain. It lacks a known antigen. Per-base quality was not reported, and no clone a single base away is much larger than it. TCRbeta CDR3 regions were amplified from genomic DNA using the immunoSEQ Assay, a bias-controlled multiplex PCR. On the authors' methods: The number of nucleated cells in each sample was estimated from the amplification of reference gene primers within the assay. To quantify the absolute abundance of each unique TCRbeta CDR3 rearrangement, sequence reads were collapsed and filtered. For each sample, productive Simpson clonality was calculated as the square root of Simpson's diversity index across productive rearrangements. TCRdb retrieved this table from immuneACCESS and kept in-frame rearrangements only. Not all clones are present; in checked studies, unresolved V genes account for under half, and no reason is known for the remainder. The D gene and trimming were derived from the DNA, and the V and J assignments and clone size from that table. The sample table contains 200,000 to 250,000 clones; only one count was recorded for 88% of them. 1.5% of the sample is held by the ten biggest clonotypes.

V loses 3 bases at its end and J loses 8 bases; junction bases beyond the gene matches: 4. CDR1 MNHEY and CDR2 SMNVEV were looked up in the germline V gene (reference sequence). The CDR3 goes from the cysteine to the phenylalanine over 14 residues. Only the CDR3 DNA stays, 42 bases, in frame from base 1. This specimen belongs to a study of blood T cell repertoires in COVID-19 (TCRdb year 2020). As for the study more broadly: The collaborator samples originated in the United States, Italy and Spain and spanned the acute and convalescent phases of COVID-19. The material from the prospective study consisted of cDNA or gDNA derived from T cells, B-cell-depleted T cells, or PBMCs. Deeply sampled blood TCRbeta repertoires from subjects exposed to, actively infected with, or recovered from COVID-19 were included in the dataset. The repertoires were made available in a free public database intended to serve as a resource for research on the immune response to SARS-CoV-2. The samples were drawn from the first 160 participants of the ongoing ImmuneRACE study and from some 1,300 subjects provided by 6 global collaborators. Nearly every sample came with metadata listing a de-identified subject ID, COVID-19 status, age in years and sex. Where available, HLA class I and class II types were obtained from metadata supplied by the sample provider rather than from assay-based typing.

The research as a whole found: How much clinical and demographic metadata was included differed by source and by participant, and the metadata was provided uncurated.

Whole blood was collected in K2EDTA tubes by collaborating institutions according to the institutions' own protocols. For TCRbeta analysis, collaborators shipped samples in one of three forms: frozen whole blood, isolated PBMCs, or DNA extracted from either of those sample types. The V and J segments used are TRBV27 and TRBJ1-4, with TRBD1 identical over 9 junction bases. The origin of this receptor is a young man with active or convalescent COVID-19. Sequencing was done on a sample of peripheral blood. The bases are TGTGCCAGCAGTTTCCTCGGGACAGGGGAAAAACTGTTTTTT. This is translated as CASSFLGTGEKLFF. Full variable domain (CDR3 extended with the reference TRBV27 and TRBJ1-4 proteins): EAQVTQNPRYLITVTGKKLTVTCSQNMNHEYMSWYRQDPGLGLRQIYYSMNVEVTDKGDVPEGYKVSRKEKRNFPLILESPSPNQTSLYFCASSFLGTGEKLFFGSGTQLSVL.